Below are 4 T cell receptor beta chains sequenced from a single sample in a study of PD-L1 blockade in urothelial cancer. Here immunoSEQ multiplex PCR was the method, and the copy in TCRdb shows in-frame clones only, minus some. This table holds 35,000 to 40,000 clones, 82% found once. Here the sequenced sample was PBMCs, taken around atezolizumab (anti-PD-L1) treatment. These receptors were obtained from a man between 60 and 75 years old with urothelial cancer.

The table lists this clone with a count of one. The rearrangement uses TRBV28 and TRBJ2-1; D gene uncertain. The germline V gene has CDR1 MDHEN and CDR2 SYDVKM. V was cut by 5 bases and J by 4 bases, with 6 bases left in between. The CDR3 is made up of 12 amino acids. The CDR3: CASSPQYNEQFF. The CDR3 DNA reads as TGTGCCAGCAGTCCCCAATACAATGAGCAGTTCTTC.

This clone appeared once. The genes are TRBV6-1 and TRBJ2-3; 8 positions match TRBD2. This CDR3 has 15 amino acids. The J segment lost 5 bases and the V segment lost 0 bases, leaving 4 bases of the junction unmatched. CDR1 and CDR2 from the germline V gene are MNHNS and SASEGT. This chain's CDR3 is CASSEAGTSQDTQYF. The CDR3 DNA is TGTGCCAGCAGTGAAGCCGGGACTAGTCAAGATACGCAGTATTTT.

The sample holds a few counts of this clone. J is TRBJ1-1 and V is TRBV19, with D maybe TRBD1 (6 bases). Germline CDR1 reads LNHDA; CDR2 reads SQIVND (reference sequence). This CDR3 is built from 15 residues. The ends were cut back, 3 bases at V and 0 bases at J, with 11 bases in the middle. As DNA, the CDR3 is TGTGCCAGTAGTATCACGAGGGGGATGAACACTGAAGCTTTCTTT. It translates to CASSITRGMNTEAFF.

The J gene is TRBJ2-7, the V gene TRBV28, with D possibly matching TRBD1 (6 bases). The CDR3 has 15 residues. Germline values: CDR1 MDHEN, CDR2 SYDVKM. Trimming pared 1 base from V and 0 bases from J, leaving 10 bases between. CDR3: CASSLSGVPSYEQYF. DNA for the CDR3: TGTGCCAGCAGTTTATCAGGGGTACCCTCCTACGAGCAGTACTTC.